These 6 T cell receptor beta chains share one sample of origin, sequenced in a study of T cell responses to AZD1222 COVID-19 vaccine. The data were produced by immunoSEQ multiplex PCR, yet TCRdb's version contains in-frame clones alone and is incomplete. The sample includes some 100,000 clones, 85% to 90% of them seen just once. The sample consisted of peripheral blood, taken on day 0 of AZD1222 vaccination. The receptors were sampled from an adult in good health.

This chain links TRBV10-3 with TRBJ2-7, with 12 bases matching TRBD2. Germline lookup yields CDR1 ENHRY and CDR2 SYGVKD. This CDR3 spans 13 amino acids. Trimming removed 10 bases from V and 4 bases from J; junction bases left unmatched: 5. CDR3 bases: TGTGCCACCGGACTAGCGGGGAGTTACGAGCAGTACTTC. Amino acid sequence: CATGLAGSYEQYF.

The V call is TRBV6-2 or TRBV6-3, the J call TRBJ1-2; 7 nucleotides agree with TRBD1. Germline V gives CDR1 MNHEY, CDR2 SVGEGT. This CDR3 is 15 amino acids long. The J segment lost 5 bases and the V segment lost 1 base, leaving 7 bases of the junction unmatched. The CDR3 bases are TGTGCCAGCAGTTACTTTTCGACGACAGGGTATGGCTACACCTTC. Residues: CASSYFSTTGYGYTF.

The gene calls are TRBV5-1 and TRBJ2-3; D ambiguous. The length of the CDR3 is 14 residues. Trimming stripped 0 bases from V and 0 bases from J, with 5 bases between. Looked up from germline, CDR1 is SGHRS and CDR2 is YFSETQ. CDR3: CASSLAPSTDTQYF. As DNA, the CDR3 is TGCGCCAGCAGCTTGGCCCCTAGCACAGATACGCAGTATTTT.

The rearrangement links TRBV19 to TRBJ2-2; possibly TRBD1 for D (6 bases). The CDR3 spans 14 residues. V was cut by 5 bases and J by 1 base, with 8 bases left in between. Germline V gene data show CDR1 as LNHDA and CDR2 as SQIVND (reference sequence). CDR3 region: CASSLTGNTGELFF. The CDR3 DNA sequence: TGTGCCAGTAGTTTGACAGGGAACACCGGGGAGCTGTTTTTT. The full variable domain, completed using reference TRBV19 and TRBJ2-2, is DGGITQSPKYLFRKEGQNVTLSCEQNLNHDAMYWYRQDPGQGLRLIYYSQIVNDFQKGDIAEGYSVSREKKESFPLTVTSAQKNPTAFYLCASSLTGNTGELFFGEGSRLTVL.

This chain connects TRBV5-1 to TRBJ1-2; D is possibly TRBD1 (5 bases). The germline V gene encodes CDR1 SGHRS and CDR2 YFSETQ. Between the trimmed V and J ends, which lost 0 bases and 5 bases, there was a span of 11 bases. This CDR3 is built from 14 residues. The CDR3 nucleotides read TGCGCCAGCAGCTTGGTAGGGGATCGGTATGGCTACACCTTC. Its translation: CASSLVGDRYGYTF.

This rearrangement joins TRBV3-1 (or the pseudogene TRBV3-2) to TRBJ1-2; tentatively, D is TRBD1 (5 bases). This CDR3 region has 13 residues. The ends were cut back, 3 bases at V and 8 bases at J, with 13 bases in the middle. The V gene's germline CDR1 is LGHDT and CDR2 YNNKEL (reference sequence). The CDR3 here is CASSHSGISGYTF. The CDR3 DNA reads as TGTGCCAGCAGCCACTCAGGGATAAGCGGCTACACCTTC.